Each of the 31 T cell receptor beta chains below was sequenced from the same sample in a study of regulatory T cells in long-lasting Graves disease. Sequencing libraries for TCR beta were prepared with iRepertoire HTBI primers and Arm-PCR of CDR3 regions. TCRdb reprocessed the multiplex PCR reads with MiXCR, giving one entry per CDR3 protein. The sample yields over 350,000 distinct CDR3 sequences, about 15% seen once. Time point indicated: newly diagnosed GD, antithyroid drugs for less than 3 months. Extracted RNA from PBMCs served as the source of the TCR library. This sample was also put to use in a study of T cells in Graves' hyperthyroidism and ophthalmopathy.

The sequences come from peripheral blood mononuclear cells (PBMCs), collected at new diagnosis, from a patient treated with antithyroid drugs. Source of these receptors: a woman in her forties or fifties with Graves disease.

The table lists this clonotype with many counts. The chain recombines TRBV2 with TRBJ1-3; D is undetermined. CDR1 and CDR2 (germline): SNHLY, FYNNEI. This CDR3 is 14 amino acids long. Trimming took off 7 bases at V and 2 bases at J, with 12 bases between the two ends. For the CDR3, the DNA is TGTGCCAGCATATACACGGCCACTGGAAACACCATATATTTT. As protein: CASIYTATGNTIYF.

With regard to this clonotype: This clone may be a read error of a much larger clone one base away. The chain uses TRBV19 and TRBJ2-2, with 13 bases that match TRBD2. From germline, CDR1 is LNHDA and CDR2 SQIVND (reference sequence). This CDR3 has 17 amino acids. In DNA, the CDR3 is TGTGCCAGTAAAATGACTAGCGGGAGGTCGTACACCGGGGGGCTGTTTTTT. It specifies CASKMTSGRSYTGGLFF.

In its sample, this clonotype is medium-sized. The chain joins TRBV2 to TRBJ2-3, with 7 positions matching TRBD2. Trimming removed 6 bases from V and 2 bases from J; junction bases left unmatched: 8. The germline CDR1 and CDR2 sequences are SNHLY and FYNNEI. This CDR3 comprises 15 residues. CDR3 coding DNA: TGTGCCAGCAGCGCCTCTAGCGGCTTCACAGATACGCAGTATTTT. Translated, it gives CASSASSGFTDTQYF.

This clonotype occurred a few times. The rearrangement links TRBV29-1 to TRBJ2-3; D not certain. The CDR3 is made up of 16 amino acids. Trimming cost V 3 bases and J 0 bases, with 16 bases left between them. CDR1 and CDR2 from the germline V gene are SQVTM and ANQGSEA. The CDR3 DNA follows: TGCAGCGTTGACTTAGGTAACAGCCAAAGCACAGATACGCAGTATTTT. It encodes CSVDLGNSQSTDTQYF.

A few counts support this clonotype. The V gene is TRBV6-1, the J gene TRBJ2-7; D may be TRBD1 (5 bases). CDR1 is MNHNS and CDR2 is SASEGT in the germline V gene. The CDR3 spans 17 residues. V lost 6 bases, J lost 4 bases, and 25 bases lay in between. CDR3 DNA sequence: TGTGCCAGCAGACGGACCGTGTTGTGGGGCACGGCTTACGAGCAGTACTTC. Translation: CASRRTVLWGTAYEQYF.

This clonotype occurred many times. The chain combines TRBV2 with TRBJ2-1; 8 bases fit TRBD1. The CDR3 spans 15 residues. V shed 7 bases and J 7 bases; nucleotides not matched to a gene: 12. Germline values: CDR1 SNHLY, CDR2 FYNNEI. This CDR3 is CASIDEQGAGNEQFF. The DNA for the CDR3 is TGTGCCAGCATCGATGAGCAGGGGGCGGGTAATGAGCAGTTCTTC.

This clonotype was seen at least ten times. V gene TRBV2 combines with J gene TRBJ2-7; possibly TRBD1 for D (5 bases). This CDR3 region has 14 residues. Germline V gene sequence: CDR1 SNHLY, CDR2 FYNNEI. V shed 7 bases and J shed 2 bases, with 15 bases lying between them. This chain's CDR3 is CASIPGRATYEQYF. The CDR3 nucleotides read TGTGCCAGCATACCGGGCAGGGCTACCTACGAGCAGTACTTC. Drawing the rest from reference TRBV2 and TRBJ2-7, the complete variable domain is EPEVTQTPSHQVTQMGQEVILRCVPISNHLYFYWYRQILGQKVEFLVSFYNNEISEKSEIFDDQFSVERPDGSNFTLKIRSTKLEDSAMYFCASIPGRATYEQYFGPGTRLTVT.

This clonotype occurred a few times. In DNA, the CDR3 is TGTGCCAGCAAAGCAAGGGGCTTCGAAGAGACCCAGTACTTC. It is translated as CASKARGFEETQYF. The J gene is TRBJ2-5, the V gene TRBV7-2; D is possibly TRBD1 (5 bases). V was trimmed by 7 bases and J by 3 bases, leaving 15 bases between them. This CDR3 spans 14 amino acids. The germline gives CDR1 SGHTA, CDR2 FQGNSA.

This clonotype showed up just a few times. The gene calls are TRBV7-2 and TRBJ2-7, with D perhaps matching TRBD1 (6 bases). Trimming took off 5 bases at V and 2 bases at J, with 19 bases between the two ends. Germline lookup yields CDR1 SGHTA and CDR2 FQGNSA. This CDR3 region has 16 residues. The CDR3 DNA is TGTGCCAGCAGCCCCCAACCACAGGGAGACCCCTACGAGCAGTACTTC. Encoded protein: CASSPQPQGDPYEQYF.

This clonotype appeared many times. This chain uses TRBV28 with TRBJ2-7; D possibly uses TRBD1 or TRBD2 (6 bases each). V lost 6 bases to trimming and J lost 6 bases, with 21 bases between them. Germline CDR1 reads MDHEN; CDR2 reads SYDVKM. The CDR3 sequence is 15 residues long. DNA of the CDR3: TGTGCCAGCAGAAGGTGGTGGGGGGCATCTCTCGAGCAGTACTTC. It codes for CASRRWWGASLEQYF.

The J gene is TRBJ2-4, the V gene TRBV19, with 7 bases aligning to TRBD1. Germline V CDR1 and CDR2: LNHDA, SQIVND (reference sequence). This CDR3 is 16 amino acids long. V lost 5 bases to trimming and J lost 2 bases; unmatched junction nucleotides: 9. CDR3 nucleotides: TGTGCCAGTAGTCTACAGGGGCCTGCCCCCAAAAACATTCAGTACTTC. The encoded protein is CASSLQGPAPKNIQYF.

This clonotype occurred many times. The chain joins TRBV12-3 or TRBV12-4 to TRBJ2-7; TRBD1 matches at 10 bases. Trimming removed 6 bases from V and 3 bases from J; junction bases left unmatched: 8. The CDR3 is 15 amino acids. CDR3 bases: TGTGCCAGCAGCCCGGGACAGGGGATAAACTACGAGCAGTACTTC. Its protein product is CASSPGQGINYEQYF.

This clonotype was seen many times. CDR3 coding DNA: TGCGCCAGCAGCTCCGGGTCGAGCTCCTACGAGCAGTACTTC. Translation: CASSSGSSSYEQYF. The chain employs TRBV5-1 and TRBJ2-7, with D hard to call. The V end lost 3 bases, the J end lost 0 bases, and 10 bases lay between the germline ends. The CDR3 totals 14 residues. Germline V CDR1 and CDR2: SGHRS, YFSETQ.

In its sample, this clonotype was seen many times. The rearrangement joins TRBV12-3 or TRBV12-4 to TRBJ1-1; D call uncertain. V dropped 7 bases and J dropped 0 bases, with 12 bases sitting between them. The CDR3 is made up of 14 amino acids. CDR3 sequence: CASTSPNMNTEAFF. CDR3 bases: TGTGCCAGCACCTCCCCTAATATGAACACTGAAGCTTTCTTT.

Note on this clonotype: A much larger clone differs by one base, so this may be a read error. The chain joins TRBV9 to TRBJ2-7, with a possible D match to TRBD2 (6 bases). V lost 4 bases, J lost 9 bases, and 29 bases lay in between. The CDR3 runs 17 residues. Looked up from germline, CDR1 is SGDLS and CDR2 is YYNGEE. CDR3 amino acids: CASSSGSRDSPLVGQYF. The CDR3 nucleotides read TGTGCCAGCAGCTCGGGATCCCGGGACTCCCCCCTCGTCGGGCAGTACTTC.

This clonotype was seen repeatedly, ten times or more. V is TRBV28 and J is TRBJ2-5; D perhaps matches TRBD2 (6 bases). The CDR3 is 12 amino acids. Trimming removed 6 bases at V and 4 bases at J, with 9 bases between. CDR1 and CDR2 from the germline V gene are MDHEN and SYDVKM. This CDR3 is CASRLAGETQYF. CDR3 coding DNA: TGTGCCAGCAGACTAGCCGGAGAGACCCAGTACTTC. The full variable domain, with the rest looked up from reference TRBV28 and TRBJ2-5, is DVKVTQSSRYLVKRTGEKVFLECVQDMDHENMFWYRQDPGLGLRLIYFSYDVKMKEKGDIPEGYSVSREKKERFSLILESASTNQTSMYLCASRLAGETQYFGPGTRLLVL.

This clonotype has ten or more counts. The J gene is TRBJ2-3, the V gene TRBV12-3 or TRBV12-4, with 12 bases identical to TRBD2. J lost 6 bases, V lost 1 base, and 14 bases had no gene match. The CDR3 is 19 residues long. CDR3 sequence reads: CASSLGDRLAGGPSDTQYF. The DNA for the CDR3 is TGTGCCAGCAGTTTAGGTGACCGGCTAGCGGGAGGGCCATCGGATACGCAGTATTTT.

This clonotype was recorded at least ten times. V is TRBV28 and J is TRBJ2-3; 13 nucleotides agree with TRBD2. Trimming at V came to 4 bases and at J to 6 bases, leaving 13 bases not matched to a gene. CDR1 MDHEN and CDR2 SYDVKM come from the germline V gene. This CDR3 spans 18 amino acids. This chain's CDR3 is CASSYTPRTSGSSDTQYF. For the CDR3, the DNA is TGTGCCAGCAGTTATACCCCCAGGACTAGCGGGAGTTCCGATACGCAGTATTTT.

This clonotype was counted ten times or more. V gene TRBV28 combines with J gene TRBJ2-7, with TRBD2 identical over 9 bases. The CDR3 extends over 14 amino acids. Unmatched junction bases numbered 2, after V lost 2 bases and J lost 3 bases. CDR1 and CDR2 (germline): MDHEN, SYDVKM. The CDR3 is CASSLQAGGYEQYF. The CDR3 region has the DNA TGTGCCAGCAGTTTACAAGCGGGAGGCTACGAGCAGTACTTC.

The chain combines TRBV28 with TRBJ1-2, with 12 bases aligning to TRBD1. V dropped 5 bases and J dropped 6; count of bases not matched to a gene: 19. Germline lookup yields CDR1 MDHEN and CDR2 SYDVKM. CDR3 length: 19 residues. In DNA form, the CDR3 reads TGTGCCAGCAGTCTTTTAACCGGGACAGGGGGCTCGTCAATGAATGGCTACACCTTC. Encoded protein: CASSLLTGTGGSSMNGYTF.

As to this clonotype: One base away lies a much larger clone, so this may be a sequencing read error. The genes are TRBV27 and TRBJ2-7, with TRBD1 matching over 7 bases. CDR3 size: 15 residues. The germline V gene encodes CDR1 MNHEY and CDR2 SMNVEV (reference sequence). CDR3 sequence (DNA): TGTGCCAGCAGTTTAGGGACAGAACTTCGTTACGTGCAGTACTTC. Amino acids: CASSLGTELRYVQYF.

This clonotype was seen at least ten times. V and J are TRBV7-6 and TRBJ1-1; tentative D call: TRBD1 (5 bases). The CDR3 covers 14 residues. The V and J ends lost 1 base and 1 base respectively, with 7 bases between them. Germline values: CDR1 SGHVS, CDR2 FNYEAQ. The CDR3, as DNA: TGTGCCAGCAGCTTAGTTCAGGGGAACACTGAAGCTTTCTTT. This translates into CASSLVQGNTEAFF. The variable domain in full, completed from reference TRBV7-6 and TRBJ1-1, reads GAGVSQSPRYKVTKRGQDVALRCDPISGHVSLYWYRQALGQGPEFLTYFNYEAQQDKSGLPNDRFSAERPEGSISTLTIQRTEQRDSAMYRCASSLVQGNTEAFFGQGTRLTVV.

This clonotype was found many times. The chain carries TRBV2 and TRBJ1-1; D perhaps matches TRBD1 (6 bases). CDR1 and CDR2 (germline): SNHLY, FYNNEI. Trimming stripped 5 bases from V and 1 base from J, with 14 bases between. CDR3 size: 15 residues. The CDR3 region is CASSRQGPRNTEAFF. CDR3 coding DNA: TGTGCCAGCAGTAGGCAGGGGCCACGGAACACTGAAGCTTTCTTT.

This clonotype was counted many times. The rearrangement links TRBV28 to TRBJ2-7; D is possibly TRBD1 (5 bases). This CDR3 is built from 12 residues. Germline CDR1 MDHEN, CDR2 SYDVKM. Between the trimmed V and J ends, which lost 6 bases and 4 bases, there was a span of 10 bases. The CDR3 reads CASRQKGYEQYF. The DNA for the CDR3 is TGTGCCAGCAGACAAAAGGGGTACGAGCAGTACTTC.

This clonotype was picked up many times. The chain combines TRBV28 with TRBJ1-1; TRBD1 matches 7 bases. This CDR3 spans 16 amino acids. Looked up from germline, CDR1 is MDHEN and CDR2 is SYDVKM. V dropped 6 bases and J dropped 0; count of bases not matched to a gene: 10. The CDR3 spells CASSKGTQGVNTEAFF. CDR3 DNA: TGTGCCAGCAGCAAAGGGACGCAGGGGGTGAACACTGAAGCTTTCTTT.

V usage is TRBV9 and J usage is TRBJ2-7; possibly TRBD1 or TRBD2 for D (6 bases each). The V end was cut by 0 bases, the J end by 4 bases, with 14 bases between. The CDR3 extends over 15 amino acids. Germline loops: CDR1 SGDLS, CDR2 YYNGEE. The CDR3 sequence is CASSVGSGGGYEQYF. CDR3 bases: TGTGCCAGCAGCGTAGGTAGCGGAGGGGGTTACGAGCAGTACTTC.

The chain is built from TRBV12-3 or TRBV12-4 and TRBJ1-4; D gene unclear. Deletions cut 3 bases from V and 5 bases from J, with 19 bases between. The CDR3 consists of 17 residues. As DNA, the CDR3 is TGTGCCAGCAGTTTTATCGGTGAGGACGGAAGAAATGAAAAACTGTTTTTT. Translated: CASSFIGEDGRNEKLFF.

As concerns this clonotype: Lacking the conserved final phenylalanine or tryptophan, this CDR3 likely reflects a read error. The chain carries TRBV7-2 and TRBJ2-2; 12 bases align to TRBD1. With 5 bases clipped from V and 4 bases from J, the junction kept 8 bases outside the gene matches. The V gene's germline CDR1 is SGHTA and CDR2 FQGNSA. The length of the CDR3 is 17 residues. The CDR3 loop reads CASSQDRDRGLTGELFL. CDR3 sequence (DNA): TGTGCCAGCAGCCAAGATCGGGACAGGGGGCTCACCGGGGAGCTGTTTCTT.

Many counts were recorded for this clonotype. The genes are TRBV18 and TRBJ2-7, with D possibly called TRBD1 or TRBD2 (5 bases each). The CDR3 runs 11 residues. V was pared by 2 bases and J by 13 bases, with 12 bases between. Per germline, CDR1 KGHSH and CDR2 LQKENI. The CDR3 bases are TGTGCCAGCTCACCAGGGACCAGTGCATACTTC. Translated, it gives CASSPGTSAYF.

The chain uses TRBV19 and TRBJ1-4; 9 positions match TRBD1. The junction had 9 bases not matched to a gene; V was cut back by 10 bases and J by 6 bases. The CDR3 consists of 14 residues. CDR1 LNHDA and CDR2 SQIVND come from the germline V gene (reference sequence). CDR3 sequence reads: CATCRQGVDEKLFF. The DNA of the CDR3 is TGTGCCACCTGCCGACAGGGGGTAGATGAAAAACTGTTTTTT.

There are a few counts of this clonotype. V usage is TRBV6-1 and J usage is TRBJ1-1, with D unclear. The CDR3 contains 13 residues. CDR1 MNHNS and CDR2 SASEGT come from the germline V gene. With 6 bases removed from V and 0 bases from J, the gap between germline ends came to 8 bases. The CDR3 DNA reads TGTGCCAGCAGCCCGGCGCTGAACACTGAAGCTTTCTTT. This codes for CASSPALNTEAFF.